This T cell receptor (beta chain) was obtained from a study of CD8 T cells in ankylosing spondylitis. The CDR3 sequence is 15 residues long. The V gene lost 4 bases and the J gene lost 8 bases, with 18 bases spanning the gap. This clonotype was seen many times. Its antigen remains unidentified. TCRdb re-called the 5' RACE reads through MiXCR, storing one row per CDR3 protein. The sample shows 150,000 to 200,000 distinct CDR3 sequences, approximately 10% of them seen only once. Overall study results and limits: Some motif variants had been reported before (in reactive arthritis synovial fluid and blood).

This clonotype originated in a male donor with ankylosing spondylitis or in good health (not recorded which). The chain combines TRBV12-3 or TRBV12-4 with TRBJ2-1; weak D call: TRBD2 (5 bases). Sequenced sample: blood, either unsorted or a sorted T cell fraction (not recorded which). The CDR3 here is CASSSISIGRDEQFF. CDR3 nucleotides: TGTGCCAGCAGTTCCATCTCGATAGGGCGGGATGAGCAGTTCTTC.